Shown below are 13 T cell receptor beta chains from a single sample sequenced in a study of T cells in Graves' hyperthyroidism and ophthalmopathy. TCR beta CDR3 sequences were amplified from RNA transcripts. HTBI primers drove first-round RT-PCR of the TCR CDR3. One entry per CDR3 protein, called by TCRdb with MiXCR from the multiplex PCR reads. Of hundreds of thousands of distinct CDR3 sequences detected, about 45% appear once; the ten largest clones hold about 7.2%. The sequenced material came from peripheral blood or thyroid tissue (not recorded which). These receptors were collected from an adult man with Graves' disease, either hyperthyroidism or ophthalmopathy (not recorded which).

This clonotype was seen once. The V gene is TRBV5-1, the J gene TRBJ1-6; D is unresolved. CDR1 is SGHRS and CDR2 is YFSETQ in the germline V gene. The V end was cut by 4 bases, the J end by 13 bases, with 6 bases between. This CDR3 region has 10 residues. The DNA for the CDR3 is TGCGCCAGCAGCACGGTTCCCCTCCACTTT. Protein: CASSTVPLHF.

For this clonotype: A read error is possible here, since a much larger clone lies one base away. J is TRBJ2-7 and V is TRBV29-1; a possible D gene is TRBD1 (6 bases). The CDR3 contains 12 residues. Germline V gives CDR1 SQVTM, CDR2 ANQGSEA. The CDR3 sequence: CSVAGQSYEQHF. CDR3 in DNA: TGCAGCGTTGCCGGACAGTCCTACGAGCAGCACTTC.

This clonotype was detected many times. V and J are TRBV14 and TRBJ1-1; no clear D. CDR3 size: 13 residues. The germline V gene encodes CDR1 SGHDN and CDR2 FVKESK. V lost 2 bases, J lost 5 bases, and 9 bases lay in between. CDR3 in DNA: TGTGCCAGCAGCCAACTGGGGTGGACTGAAGCTTTCTTT. This encodes CASSQLGWTEAFF.

This clonotype was picked up many times. The rearrangement joins TRBV2 to TRBJ2-5; the D call may be TRBD1 or TRBD2 (6 bases each). The V end was cut by 6 bases, the J end by 7 bases, with 27 bases between. The CDR3 consists of 17 residues. Germline V lookup: CDR1 SNHLY, CDR2 FYNNEI. Here the CDR3 reads CASSELGQHRRVGTQYF. Written as DNA, the CDR3 is TGTGCCAGCAGCGAGCTTGGACAGCACCGGAGGGTAGGGACCCAGTACTTC.

The rearrangement links TRBV6-1 to TRBJ1-2; 8 bases are shared with TRBD1. The CDR3 contains 15 residues. After removal of 0 bases from V and 8 bases from J, the junction contained 8 bases not matched to a gene. Looked up from germline, CDR1 is MNHNS and CDR2 is SASEGT. Here the CDR3 DNA reads TGTGCCAGCAGTGAAGCCGCTGGACAGGGAGGGGGCTACACCTTC. Translation gives CASSEAAGQGGGYTF.

This clonotype was detected only a few times. The chain is built from TRBV7-9 and TRBJ1-1; D is uncertain. This CDR3 has 12 residues. The V gene lost 1 base and the J gene lost 4 bases, with 4 bases spanning the gap. Per germline, CDR1 SEHNR and CDR2 FQNEAQ (reference sequence). CDR3 sequence (DNA): TGTGCCAGCAGCTTAGTAACCACTGAAGCTTTCTTT. This gives the protein CASSLVTTEAFF.

The chain couples TRBV2 to TRBJ1-6; the D gene is possibly TRBD1 (5 bases). The CDR3 extends over 14 amino acids. Germline-derived CDR1 and CDR2 are SNHLY and FYNNEI. V lost 1 base and J 6 bases, leaving 7 bases between the germline ends. The CDR3 protein is CASSEGGSNSPLHF. CDR3 sequence (DNA): TGTGCCAGCAGTGAAGGGGGCAGTAATTCACCCCTCCACTTT.

The sample holds a few counts of this clonotype. This chain joins TRBV20-1 and TRBJ1-1; 9 bases line up with TRBD1. Germline V gives CDR1 DFQATT, CDR2 SNEGSKA (reference sequence). The CDR3 has 13 amino acids. V gave up 7 bases and J gave up 6 bases; unmatched junction bases: 9. The CDR3 sequence: CSVARTGGSEAFF. The DNA of the CDR3 is TGCAGTGTCGCACGTACAGGGGGCTCTGAAGCTTTCTTT.

This clonotype was seen once. This chain uses TRBV12-1 with TRBJ2-7; no DNA check was done on the table's D call, TRBD1. TRBV12-1 constitutes a pseudogene. The length of the CDR3 is 15 residues. CDR3 loop: CASSFCGQGSYEQYF. CDR3 nucleotide sequence: TGTGCCAGCAGCTTCTGCGGACAGGGGTCATACGAGCAGTACTTC.

The rearrangement links TRBV15 to TRBJ1-2, with 7 bases that match TRBD1. The V gene end was trimmed by 3 bases and the J gene end by 5 bases; junction bases not matched to a gene: 9. From germline, CDR1 is LNHNV and CDR2 YYDKDF (reference sequence). This CDR3 region has 15 residues. The DNA of the CDR3 is TGTGCCACCAGCAGTACCTCGACAGGGACTTATGGCTACACCTTC. It is translated as CATSSTSTGTYGYTF.

The rearrangement links TRBV20-1 to TRBJ2-2; tentative D call: TRBD1 (6 bases). The germline V and J ends were trimmed by 5 bases and 8 bases, with 12 bases remaining between them. Germline V gene lookup returns CDR1 DFQATT and CDR2 SNEGSKA (reference sequence). This CDR3 contains 12 residues. CDR3 protein: CSARRTAGELFF. The CDR3 region has the DNA TGCAGTGCTCGCCGGACAGCTGGGGAGCTGTTTTTT.

This rearrangement joins TRBV7-6 to TRBJ2-7; D is unresolved. The CDR3 is 13 residues long. With 5 bases removed from V and 3 bases from J, the gap between germline ends came to 11 bases. From germline, CDR1 is SGHVS and CDR2 FNYEAQ. In nucleotides, the CDR3 is TGTGCCAGCAGCGGTACAGTCATCTACGAGCAGTACTTC. It translates to CASSGTVIYEQYF. Together with reference TRBV7-6 and TRBJ2-7, the CDR3 gives the full variable domain: GAGVSQSPRYKVTKRGQDVALRCDPISGHVSLYWYRQALGQGPEFLTYFNYEAQQDKSGLPNDRFSAERPEGSISTLTIQRTEQRDSAMYRCASSGTVIYEQYFGPGTRLTVT.

This clonotype was observed a handful of times. This chain links TRBV20-1 with TRBJ2-7; 8 positions match TRBD1. V shed 1 base, J shed 3 bases, and the junction held 14 bases outside the gene matches. The CDR3 contains 17 residues. Germline V gene lookup returns CDR1 DFQATT and CDR2 SNEGSKA (reference sequence). The CDR3 nucleotides are TGCAGTGCTAGAGTGTTGGGGGTGGGACAGGCCCTCTACGAGCAGTACTTC. It specifies CSARVLGVGQALYEQYF.